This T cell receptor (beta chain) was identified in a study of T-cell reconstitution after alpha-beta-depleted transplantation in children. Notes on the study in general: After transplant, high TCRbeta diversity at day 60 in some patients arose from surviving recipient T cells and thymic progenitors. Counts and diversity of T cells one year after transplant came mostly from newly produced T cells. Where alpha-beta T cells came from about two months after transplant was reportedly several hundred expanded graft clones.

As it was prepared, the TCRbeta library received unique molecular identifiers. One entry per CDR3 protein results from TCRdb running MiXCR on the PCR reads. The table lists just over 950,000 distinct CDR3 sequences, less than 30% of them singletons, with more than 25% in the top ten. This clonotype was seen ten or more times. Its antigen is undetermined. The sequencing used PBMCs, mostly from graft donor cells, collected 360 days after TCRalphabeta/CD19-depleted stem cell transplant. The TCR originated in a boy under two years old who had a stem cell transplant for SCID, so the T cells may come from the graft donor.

In nucleotides, the CDR3 is TGTGCCACCAGCAGACGACAGGGGGTAGCCAAAAACATTCAGTACTTC. This codes for CATSRRQGVAKNIQYF. This chain links TRBV15 with TRBJ2-4, with 9 bases fitting TRBD1. V was pared by 2 bases and J by 0 bases, with 2 bases of the junction left unmatched. The CDR3 is 16 amino acids. Germline loops: CDR1 LNHNV, CDR2 YYDKDF (reference sequence).